This TCR beta chain stems from a study of T and B cells in COVID-19 patients. A few counts support this clonotype. Each TRB amplification used roughly 250-550 ng of genomic DNA from blood. This CDR3 spans 13 amino acids. Trimming removed 6 bases at V and 5 bases at J, with 13 bases between. BIOMED2 TRB-A/B primer pools were used in multiplex TRB PCR. In TCRdb, the multiplex PCR reads were re-called with MiXCR into one record per CDR3 protein. The sample contains nearly 15,000 distinct CDR3 sequences, under 30% of which appear only once. This sequence joins TRBV12-3 or TRBV12-4 and TRBJ1-2, with a weak D call TRBD1 (5 bases). The receptor was isolated from a human donor who had recovered from COVID-19. Material for sequencing was blood. Here the CDR3 reads CASSPLTAYGYTF. Written as DNA, the CDR3 is TGTGCCAGCAGCCCATTGACAGCTTATGGCTACACCTTC.